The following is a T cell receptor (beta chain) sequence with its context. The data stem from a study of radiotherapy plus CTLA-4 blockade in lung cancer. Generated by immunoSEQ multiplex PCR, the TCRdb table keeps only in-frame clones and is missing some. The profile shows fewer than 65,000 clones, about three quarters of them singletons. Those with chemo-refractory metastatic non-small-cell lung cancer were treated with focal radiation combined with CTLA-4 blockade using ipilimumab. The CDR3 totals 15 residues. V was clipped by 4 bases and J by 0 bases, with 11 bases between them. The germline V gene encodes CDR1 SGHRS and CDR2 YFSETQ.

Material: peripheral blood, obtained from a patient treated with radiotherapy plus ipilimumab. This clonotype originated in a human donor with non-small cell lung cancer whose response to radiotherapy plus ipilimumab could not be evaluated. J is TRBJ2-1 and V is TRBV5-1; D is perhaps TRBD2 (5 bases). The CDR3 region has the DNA TGCGCCAGCAGCCCCGAGGGATTCTCCTACAATGAGCAGTTCTTC. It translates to CASSPEGFSYNEQFF.